This TCR beta chain was sequenced during a study of blood T cells in healthy people across ages. Study background: The capture of about one barcoded beta molecule per two T cells was achieved by template switching.

The second PCR ran roughly 7 to 12 cycles with a sample-barcoded 5' primer and J-beta primers. The study obtained at least 2.5 million CDR3-containing paired-end reads from every sample. In TCRdb, the 5' RACE reads were re-called with MiXCR into one record per CDR3 protein. The repertoire consists of 1.5 million or so distinct CDR3 sequences, with roughly 45% occurring once and the leading ten covering under 8%. General study points: Long-lived donors had more naive CD4+ cells and higher diversity than aged donors.

In regard to this clonotype: Its antigen remains unidentified.

The germline gives CDR1 ENHRY, CDR2 SYGVKD. With 4 bases clipped from V and 7 bases from J, the junction kept 14 bases outside the gene matches. This CDR3 spans 16 amino acids. This sequence joins TRBV10-3 and TRBJ2-7; 9 nucleotides line up with TRBD2. Material for sequencing was blood. This clonotype was obtained from a woman younger than 35 in good health. The CDR3 bases are TGTGCCATCAGTGTCCCCTCCGGGACTAGCAGCAATGAGCAGTACTTC. This translates into CAISVPSGTSSNEQYF.